This T cell receptor beta chain was retrieved from a study of post-analysis software for immune sequencing data. At the level of the study: As for disease course, relapsing-remitting, secondary progressive and progressive-relapsing multiple sclerosis were all included.

This clonotype was observed a few times. The antigen is undetermined. Study-level findings and limits: Controls showed lower frequencies than patients for roughly five TRBV segments, and TRBV5-6, TRBV5-1 and TRBV20-1 were among these.

Every TCR beta cDNA library bore unique molecular identifiers. TCRdb reanalysed the PCR reads using MiXCR and keeps one entry per CDR3 protein. This sample has about 770,000 distinct CDR3 sequences; just over 45% occur once, and the top ten carry 4.9%. From germline, CDR1 is SGHNT and CDR2 YENEEA. CDR3 length: 14 residues. V usage is TRBV11-3 and J usage is TRBJ2-7, with a possible D match to TRBD1 (6 bases). The J call is uncertain, as TRBJ2-5 better fits the DNA end. Sequenced sample: blood. The receptor's source is a girl under 18 with multiple sclerosis. The CDR3 sequence is CASSLPRGDETQYF. The CDR3 DNA reads TGTGCCAGCAGCTTACCCAGGGGAGATGAGACCCAGTACTTC.